These 17 T cell receptor beta chains share one sample of origin, sequenced in a study of regulatory T cells in long-lasting Graves disease. The authors built TCR beta libraries using iRepertoire HTBI primers and Arm-PCR of CDR3 regions. One entry per CDR3 protein, called by TCRdb with MiXCR from the multiplex PCR reads. The sample includes around 510,000 distinct CDR3 sequences, about 20% of them seen just once. Time point of the sample: persistent/refractory GD, antithyroid drugs over 5 years with positive TRAb. PBMC-extracted RNA yielded the TCR library. The material sequenced was peripheral blood mononuclear cells (PBMCs), taken when the disease was refractory, from a patient treated with antithyroid drugs. Receptor source: a female donor with Graves disease.

This clonotype was detected many times. The chain joins TRBV6-2 or TRBV6-3 to TRBJ2-5; the D gene could be TRBD1 or TRBD2 (5 bases each). The CDR3 covers 15 residues. CDR1 and CDR2 (germline): MNHEY, SVGEGT. Trimming stripped 2 bases from V and 4 bases from J, with 14 bases between. The CDR3 DNA reads TGTGCCAGCAGTTACCCCGGGGCGTTCGGAGAGACCCAGTACTTC. Translated, it gives CASSYPGAFGETQYF.

A few counts support this clonotype. The J gene is TRBJ1-5, the V gene TRBV19; perhaps TRBD1 as D (5 bases). This CDR3 contains 15 residues. Germline V gene lookup returns CDR1 LNHDA and CDR2 SQIVND (reference sequence). V shed 3 bases and J shed 4 bases, with 13 bases lying between them. CDR3 residues: CASSIGGNWNQPQHF. The CDR3 DNA sequence: TGTGCCAGTAGTATTGGGGGAAATTGGAATCAGCCCCAGCATTTT.

The V and J genes are TRBV30 and TRBJ1-5; D remains ambiguous. This CDR3 has 13 amino acids. The germline V gene encodes CDR1 GTSNPN and CDR2 SVGIG (reference sequence). Trimming shortened V by 1 base and J by 4 bases, and 8 bases separated the two germline ends. CDR3 bases: TGTGCCTGGAGTGGTTCAGATAATCAGCCCCAGCATTTT. Translated: CAWSGSDNQPQHF. The complete variable domain, with remaining parts taken from reference TRBV30 and TRBJ1-5, reads SQTIHQWPATLVQPVGSPLSLECTVEGTSNPNLYWYRQAAGRGLQLLFYSVGIGQISSEVPQNLSASRPQDRQFILSSKKLLLSDSGFYLCAWSGSDNQPQHFGDGTRLSIL.

This clonotype came up a few times. The V call is TRBV5-1, the J call TRBJ2-7, with 10 bases lining up with TRBD2. V shed 6 bases, J shed 1 base, and the junction held 10 bases outside the gene matches. Germline V gene data show CDR1 as SGHRS and CDR2 as YFSETQ. The CDR3 covers 16 residues. CDR3 amino acids: CASKPSPGLASYEQYF. The CDR3 DNA reads as TGCGCCAGCAAACCCTCCCCGGGACTAGCGTCCTACGAGCAGTACTTC.

This chain connects TRBV3-1 to TRBJ2-5; D may be TRBD2 (5 bases). V shed 1 base and J shed 7 bases, with 16 bases lying between them. The CDR3 extends over 15 amino acids. Germline CDR1 and CDR2: LGHDT and YNNKEL (reference sequence). For the CDR3, the DNA is TGTGCCAGCAGCCAAGTACTAGATACCAAGAGGACCCAGTACTTC. Translating gives CASSQVLDTKRTQYF.

This clonotype was found a few times. The chain links TRBV30 to TRBJ2-1; D assignment may be TRBD1 or TRBD2 (6 bases each). The CDR3 has 12 residues. Trimming removed 4 bases at V and 11 bases at J, with 15 bases between. CDR1 GTSNPN and CDR2 SVGIG come from the germline V gene (reference sequence). The CDR3 DNA sequence: TGTGCCTGGAAAAACGGGGGCGTCAAGCAGTTCTTC. Protein sequence: CAWKNGGVKQFF. The whole variable domain, filled in from reference TRBV30 and TRBJ2-1, reads SQTIHQWPATLVQPVGSPLSLECTVEGTSNPNLYWYRQAAGRGLQLLFYSVGIGQISSEVPQNLSASRPQDRQFILSSKKLLLSDSGFYLCAWKNGGVKQFFGPGTRLTVL.

Details on this clonotype: This may be a read error, as it is one base from a much larger clone. The rearrangement joins TRBV25-1 to TRBJ2-4; the match to TRBD1 covers 9 bases. The J call may be mistaken, given a closer DNA end match to TRBJ2-5. The CDR3 consists of 14 residues. CDR1 and CDR2 (germline): MGHDK, SYGVNS. CDR3 residues: CAGSDGTGRETQYF. The DNA of the CDR3 is TGTGCCGGCAGTGACGGGACAGGGCGGGAGACCCAGTACTTC.

Turning to this clonotype: A read error may produce the germline difference seen at one junction end. The rearrangement links TRBV18 to TRBJ2-7; 9 nucleotides match TRBD2. The CDR3 totals 14 residues. Germline CDR1 and CDR2: KGHSH and LQKENI. In nucleotides, the CDR3 is TGTGCCAGCTCACCAGGGACTAGCTCCTCCGAGCAGTACTTC. It yields the protein CASSPGTSSSEQYF.

The chain is built from TRBV14 and TRBJ2-7, with D hard to call. The CDR3 contains 14 residues. The ends were cut back, 0 bases at V and 2 bases at J, with 8 bases in the middle. CDR1 and CDR2 from the germline V gene are SGHDN and FVKESK. CDR3 amino acids: CASSQELGPYEQYF. In DNA form, the CDR3 reads TGTGCCAGCAGCCAAGAGCTTGGTCCCTACGAGCAGTACTTC.

Ten or more counts support this clonotype. The chain is built from TRBV28 and TRBJ2-2, with 8 bases that match TRBD2. This CDR3 has 16 residues. From germline, CDR1 is MDHEN and CDR2 SYDVKM. Trimming at V came to 5 bases and at J to 6 bases, leaving 11 bases not matched to a gene. CDR3 amino acids: CASSPHGTRRAGELFF. The CDR3, as DNA: TGTGCCAGCAGTCCTCATGGGACTAGAAGGGCCGGGGAGCTGTTTTTT. The full variable domain, rest sourced from reference TRBV28 and TRBJ2-2, is DVKVTQSSRYLVKRTGEKVFLECVQDMDHENMFWYRQDPGLGLRLIYFSYDVKMKEKGDIPEGYSVSREKKERFSLILESASTNQTSMYLCASSPHGTRRAGELFFGEGSRLTVL.

In the case of this clonotype: Since a much larger clone is just one base distant, this may be a read error. The rearrangement links TRBV28 to TRBJ1-5, with TRBD1 as a possible D gene (6 bases). This CDR3 contains 15 residues. The germline V gene encodes CDR1 MDHEN and CDR2 SYDVKM. The CDR3 DNA sequence: TGTGCCGGCAGTCCAGCGGACAGCTTCAATCAGCCCCAGCATTTT. It translates to CAGSPADSFNQPQHF.

The V call is TRBV6-1, the J call TRBJ2-7; TRBD2 aligns across 8 bases. CDR1 and CDR2 from the germline V gene are MNHNS and SASEGT. The CDR3 runs to 15 residues. The junction had 14 bases not matched to a gene; V was cut back by 6 bases and J by 7 bases. The CDR3 protein is CASRPTGGGGEEQYF. The CDR3 DNA is TGTGCCAGCAGACCCACGGGAGGGGGGGGGGAGGAGCAGTACTTC.

The chain uses TRBV5-5 and TRBJ2-1; D not certain. This CDR3 has 15 amino acids. V was cut by 0 bases and J by 2 bases, with 9 bases left in between. Germline CDR1 and CDR2: SGHKS and YYEKEE (reference sequence). The CDR3 loop is CASSLEGLAYNEQFF. CDR3 nucleotide sequence: TGTGCCAGCAGCTTGGAAGGGCTAGCCTACAATGAGCAGTTCTTC.

This clonotype was detected a few times. The rearrangement joins TRBV7-2 to TRBJ2-7; D remains unclear. The CDR3 length is 14 residues. Trimming pared 1 base from V and 5 bases from J, leaving 12 bases between. Germline CDR1 and CDR2: SGHTA and FQGNSA. The CDR3 bases are TGTGCCAGCAGCTTAGATGGCAGTTCCCACGAGCAGTACTTC. As protein: CASSLDGSSHEQYF.

The chain carries TRBV18 and TRBJ2-7, with TRBD2 matching 11 bases. Germline CDR1 is KGHSH and CDR2 is LQKENI. This CDR3 spans 16 amino acids. The trim removed 4 bases at V and 6 bases at J, leaving 11 bases unmatched. The DNA of the CDR3 is TGTGCCAGCTCACATACTAGCGGGAGTGAGAAATCCGAGCAGTACTTC. This sequence encodes CASSHTSGSEKSEQYF.

This clonotype appeared many times. The J gene is TRBJ2-5, the V gene TRBV28; D is unclear. The CDR3 runs 13 residues. Between the trimmed V and J ends, which lost 5 bases and 2 bases, there was a span of 9 bases. Germline V CDR1 and CDR2: MDHEN, SYDVKM. The CDR3 is CASSPAAQETQYF. The CDR3 nucleotides read TGTGCCAGCAGTCCTGCAGCTCAAGAGACCCAGTACTTC.

This clonotype was found many times. The V call is TRBV7-2, the J call TRBJ2-5, with D possibly being TRBD1 (8 bases). From germline, CDR1 is SGHTA and CDR2 FQGNSA. The CDR3 runs to 15 residues. Trimming left V 1 base short and J 3 bases short, with 12 bases between. CDR3 DNA: TGTGCCAGCAGCTTAGACAGGGGGGGTAAAGAGACCCAGTACTTC. Protein: CASSLDRGGKETQYF.